Below are 26 T cell receptor beta chains sequenced from a single sample in a study of STAT3 mutations in large granular lymphocyte leukemia. The method was immunoSEQ multiplex PCR; TCRdb's version includes in-frame clones alone and lacks a portion of them. The sample comprises more than 10,000 clones, over 85% of which are singletons, and around 33% rests with the top ten. Their specific antigens are unknown. Overall study findings and caveats: Every T-LGLL patient had at least one immunodominant TCRbeta clonotype.

Sequenced input: peripheral blood mononuclear cells. Receptors were obtained from a man in his forties with T-cell large granular lymphocyte leukemia. Some clones in this sample may be carry-over from other donors' samples.

The V call is TRBV27, the J call TRBJ2-1, with 8 bases lining up with TRBD2. Trimming at V came to 5 bases and at J to 9 bases, leaving 12 bases not matched to a gene. CDR1 is MNHEY and CDR2 is SMNVEV in the germline V gene (reference sequence). The CDR3 totals 15 residues. The CDR3 DNA follows: TGTGCCAGCAGTCTCAGCTTAGCGGGGAGAAGTGAGCAGTTCTTC. The encoded protein is CASSLSLAGRSEQFF.

V gene TRBV10-2 combines with J gene TRBJ2-7, with TRBD1 identical over 8 bases. The CDR3 covers 14 residues. Per germline, CDR1 WSHSY and CDR2 SAAADI. V lost 4 bases, J lost 5 bases, and 7 bases stayed unmatched. CDR3 coding DNA: TGCGCCAGCAGTGGTGCAGGGGGCGAGCACGAGCAGTACTTC. It codes for CASSGAGGEHEQYF.

The rearrangement joins TRBV10-3 to TRBJ1-2; the match to TRBD1 covers 10 bases. CDR1 ENHRY and CDR2 SYGVKD come from the germline V gene. V was pared by 0 bases and J by 2 bases, with 0 bases of the junction left unmatched. The CDR3 covers 15 residues. CDR3 nucleotides: TGTGCCATCAGTGAGTCGGGACAGGGGAACTATGGCTACACCTTC. The encoded protein is CAISESGQGNYGYTF.

This clone appeared a single time. This chain links TRBV7-9 with TRBJ2-5; D is unresolved. CDR3 length: 12 amino acids. Trimming stripped 0 bases from V and 4 bases from J, with 3 bases between. Germline V gene sequence: CDR1 SEHNR, CDR2 FQNEAQ (reference sequence). Here the CDR3 reads CASSLALETQYF. The CDR3 nucleotides are TGTGCCAGCAGCTTAGCGTTAGAGACCCAGTACTTC.

The chain joins TRBV5-1 to TRBJ2-7; 10 positions match TRBD1. The CDR3 consists of 14 residues. CDR1 SGHRS and CDR2 YFSETQ come from the germline V gene. V shed 5 bases, J shed 3 bases, and the junction held 5 bases outside the gene matches. CDR3 sequence (DNA): TGCGCCAGCAGGACAGGGACAGGGGTCTACGAGCAGTACTTC. Its translation: CASRTGTGVYEQYF.

The genes are TRBV11-2 and TRBJ2-5; either TRBD1 or TRBD2 may supply D (5 bases each). CDR1 SGHAT and CDR2 FQNNGV come from the germline V gene. The CDR3 loop spans 16 amino acids. V was cut by 5 bases and J by 2 bases, with 18 bases left in between. The CDR3 DNA reads as TGTGCCAGCAGCCCGTACCACGGGGCCAAACAAGAGACCCAGTACTTC. It specifies CASSPYHGAKQETQYF.

The chain uses TRBV5-4 and TRBJ2-1, with 8 bases lining up with TRBD1. J gave up 3 bases and V 5 bases, and 7 bases lay outside the gene matches. The CDR3 is 15 amino acids. Germline assignment: CDR1 SGHNT and CDR2 YYREEE (reference sequence). The CDR3 DNA reads TGTGCCAGCAGTTCCCAGGGGGCTAGCTACAATGAGCAGTTCTTC. It translates to CASSSQGASYNEQFF.

The CDR3 here is CASSFGSVRETQYF. CDR3 nucleotide sequence: TGTGCCAGCAGCTTTGGATCAGTTCGGGAGACCCAGTACTTC. The genes are TRBV5-6 and TRBJ2-5; D uncertain. Deletions cut 2 bases from V and 5 bases from J, with 13 bases between. Germline CDR1 reads SGHDT; CDR2 reads YYEEEE. This CDR3 is built from 14 residues.

This chain links TRBV6-5 with TRBJ2-3; D is ambiguous. V was shortened by 7 bases and J by 5 bases, with 13 bases between the two germline ends. Per germline, CDR1 MNHEY and CDR2 SVGAGI. The CDR3 is made up of 13 amino acids. The CDR3 DNA sequence: TGTGCCAGCACCAACCCACACGAAGATACGCAGTATTTT. It specifies CASTNPHEDTQYF.

The chain carries TRBV5-1 and TRBJ1-5, with a weak D call TRBD1 (5 bases). V was cut by 5 bases and J by 6 bases, with 12 bases left in between. Germline lookup yields CDR1 SGHRS and CDR2 YFSETQ. The length of the CDR3 is 13 residues. The CDR3 region is CASSEGPGQPQHF. The CDR3, as DNA: TGCGCCAGCAGTGAGGGGCCGGGTCAGCCCCAGCATTTT.

This chain connects TRBV14 to TRBJ2-2; 7 bases align to TRBD1. The germline V gene has CDR1 SGHDN and CDR2 FVKESK. There are 17 residues in the CDR3. V shed 3 bases, J shed 0 bases, and the junction held 7 bases outside the gene matches. DNA of the CDR3: TGTGCCAGCAGCCAGTATGCGACAGGGACGAACACCGGGGAGCTGTTTTTT. Translating it yields CASSQYATGTNTGELFF.

This chain joins TRBV7-2 and TRBJ2-2, with TRBD2 as a possible D gene (6 bases). Germline-derived CDR1 and CDR2 are SGHTA and FQGNSA. The V and J ends lost 5 bases and 4 bases respectively, with 14 bases between them. The CDR3 is made up of 15 amino acids. The CDR3 nucleotides read TGTGCCAGCAGCCTCACCGGGGGTCTCACCGGGGAGCTGTTTTTT. It encodes CASSLTGGLTGELFF.

The gene calls are TRBV12-5 and TRBJ2-1; TRBD1 matches at 8 bases. Germline values: CDR1 LGHNT, CDR2 FRNRAP. With 11 bases clipped from V and 2 bases from J, the junction kept 8 bases outside the gene matches. The CDR3 totals 14 residues. CDR3 bases: TGTGCTGGACGAACGGGACAGGCCTACAATGAGCAGTTCTTC. Its translation is CAGRTGQAYNEQFF. The full variable domain, rest sourced from reference TRBV12-5 and TRBJ2-1, is DARVTQTPRHKVTEMGQEVTMRCQPILGHNTVFWYRQTMMQGLELLAYFRNRAPLDDSGMPKDRFSAEMPDATLATLKIQPSEPRDSAVYFCAGRTGQAYNEQFFGPGTRLTVL.

The chain joins TRBV13 to TRBJ2-1; TRBD2 matches at 7 bases. After removal of 5 bases from V and 6 bases from J, the junction contained 7 bases not matched to a gene. The CDR3 sequence is 14 residues long. Germline V gene sequence: CDR1 PRHDT, CDR2 FYEKMQ (reference sequence). CDR3 nucleotide sequence: TGTGCCAGCAGCCCCCGGGAGGCATCCAATGAGCAGTTCTTC. Translated, it gives CASSPREASNEQFF.

V is TRBV5-1 and J is TRBJ2-3; 12 bases are a match to TRBD2. This CDR3 spans 18 amino acids. CDR1 SGHRS and CDR2 YFSETQ come from the germline V gene. The V segment lost 0 bases and the J segment 5 bases; nucleotides outside the gene matches: 10. The CDR3 sequence is CASSLGHRLAGVRDTQYF. CDR3 DNA: TGCGCCAGCAGCTTGGGTCACCGACTAGCGGGGGTTCGAGATACGCAGTATTTT.

This sequence joins TRBV20-1 and TRBJ2-5, with a possible D match to TRBD2 (5 bases). The CDR3 sequence is 11 residues long. Germline assignment: CDR1 DFQATT and CDR2 SNEGSKA (reference sequence). Trimming cost V 5 bases and J 6 bases, with 10 bases left between them. CDR3 DNA sequence: TGCAGTGCTCCCTGGGAGAAGACCCAGTACTTC. As protein: CSAPWEKTQYF.

DNA for the CDR3: TGTGCCAGCTCACCCCTTGACTTGGGCGAGCAGTACTTC. It yields the protein CASSPLDLGEQYF. The rearrangement joins TRBV18 to TRBJ2-7; D remains ambiguous. This CDR3 spans 13 amino acids. V was cut by 3 bases and J by 6 bases, with 12 bases left in between. Per the germline V gene, CDR1 is KGHSH and CDR2 is LQKENI.

The V call is TRBV18, the J call TRBJ2-3, with 7 nucleotides matching TRBD1. Germline CDR1 is KGHSH and CDR2 is LQKENI. There are 17 residues in the CDR3. The trim removed 4 bases at V and 0 bases at J, leaving 10 bases unmatched. CDR3 bases: TGTGCCAGCTCACTGCAACAGGGGTTTGATAGCACAGATACGCAGTATTTT. Protein product: CASSLQQGFDSTDTQYF.

CDR3 residues: CASSLWGTGNNGYTF. In DNA form, the CDR3 reads TGTGCCAGCAGCTTATGGGGGACGGGTAATAATGGCTACACCTTC. The chain combines TRBV5-4 with TRBJ1-2, with D perhaps matching TRBD1 (5 bases). Germline loops: CDR1 SGHNT, CDR2 YYREEE (reference sequence). This CDR3 comprises 15 residues. Deletions cut 2 bases from V and 6 bases from J, with 17 bases between.

The chain is built from TRBV5-1 and TRBJ1-3; TRBD1 is a possible D gene (5 bases). V was pared by 4 bases and J by 2 bases, with 10 bases between. The germline V gene encodes CDR1 SGHRS and CDR2 YFSETQ. The CDR3 is 14 residues long. The CDR3 nucleotides are TGCGCCAGCAGCCCCGGGACTCCTGGAAACACCATATATTTT. As protein: CASSPGTPGNTIYF.

J is TRBJ2-7 and V is TRBV7-8; D not certain. The CDR3 consists of 11 residues. Germline assignment: CDR1 SGHVS and CDR2 FQNEAQ. Trimming stripped 2 bases from V and 3 bases from J, with 2 bases between. The CDR3 is CASSLYYEQYF. The CDR3 region has the DNA TGTGCCAGCAGCTTATACTACGAGCAGTACTTC.

The chain uses TRBV18 and TRBJ1-2; the D gene is possibly TRBD1 (5 bases). Trimming left V 4 bases short and J 0 bases short, with 9 bases between. Germline lookup yields CDR1 KGHSH and CDR2 LQKENI. The CDR3 is 14 residues long. As DNA, the CDR3 is TGTGCCAGCTCACAGGGGCGAGCTAACTATGGCTACACCTTC. This encodes CASSQGRANYGYTF. The full variable domain, its missing parts supplied by reference TRBV18 and TRBJ1-2, is NAGVMQNPRHLVRRRGQEARLRCSPMKGHSHVYWYRQLPEEGLKFMVYLQKENIIDESGMPKERFSAEFPKEGPSILRIQQVVRGDSAAYFCASSQGRANYGYTFGSGTRLTVV.

The CDR3: CASGMGGLYGYTF. The DNA for the CDR3 is TGTGCCAGCGGGATGGGGGGGCTCTATGGCTACACCTTC. The chain combines TRBV28 with TRBJ1-2; D might be TRBD1 (6 bases). CDR3 size: 13 residues. Between the trimmed V and J ends, which lost 8 bases and 4 bases, there was a span of 14 bases. CDR1 and CDR2 (germline): MDHEN, SYDVKM.

The J gene is TRBJ2-7, the V gene TRBV10-2, with 9 bases fitting TRBD1. CDR1 and CDR2 from the germline V gene are WSHSY and SAAADI. Unmatched junction bases numbered 3, after V lost 5 bases and J lost 1 base. The CDR3 extends over 14 amino acids. The CDR3 DNA is TGCGCCAGCAGTTCCGGGACAGGGTCCTACGAGCAGTACTTC. Its translation: CASSSGTGSYEQYF.

The gene calls are TRBV5-8 and TRBJ2-5; 8 nucleotides align to TRBD1. CDR3 length equals 16 residues. Germline V gene sequence: CDR1 SGHTS, CDR2 YDEGEE. V gave up 2 bases and J gave up 4 bases; unmatched junction bases: 10. In DNA form, the CDR3 reads TGTGCCAGCAGCTTTGGCAGGGGGCATGGGGGAGAGACCCAGTACTTC. The encoded protein is CASSFGRGHGGETQYF.

The chain recombines TRBV30 with TRBJ2-5, with 11 bases lining up with TRBD2. The CDR3 covers 15 residues. Losses at the gene ends were 2 bases for V and 7 bases for J; bases not matched to a gene: 9. The germline V gene encodes CDR1 GTSNPN and CDR2 SVGIG (reference sequence). DNA for the CDR3: TGTGCCTGGAGTTCGGCTACTAGCGGGGGAGGGACCCAGTACTTC. This encodes CAWSSATSGGGTQYF.